This record covers a single TCR beta chain. The CDR3 sequence is 14 residues long. Trimming removed 2 bases at V and 3 bases at J, with 10 bases between. Per the germline V gene, CDR1 is MDHEN and CDR2 is SYDVKM. Per the original methods: Researchers report that nucleated cell counts were estimated from reference gene primer amplification. Here immunoSEQ multiplex PCR was the method, and the copy in TCRdb shows in-frame clones only, minus some. That table furnishes V, J and clone size, whereas the DNA furnished D and trimming. The table shows about 75,000 clones, with 90% occurring only once. This sample was taken from a study of blood T cell repertoires in COVID-19. Study-wide context: Some COVID-19 samples were acute and others convalescent; all came from the United States, Italy and Spain. Nucleic acid was either cDNA or gDNA, and it came from T cells, B-cell-depleted T cells, or PBMCs.

This clonotype was sampled from a human donor in a cohort sampled during active COVID-19. Sequencing was done on a sample of peripheral blood. V is TRBV28 and J is TRBJ1-1; perhaps TRBD1 as D (5 bases). The CDR3 DNA reads as TGTGCCAGCAGTTTAAACGCGGGGGACACTGAAGCTTTCTTT. This sequence encodes CASSLNAGDTEAFF. The variable domain in full, completed from reference TRBV28 and TRBJ1-1, reads DVKVTQSSRYLVKRTGEKVFLECVQDMDHENMFWYRQDPGLGLRLIYFSYDVKMKEKGDIPEGYSVSREKKERFSLILESASTNQTSMYLCASSLNAGDTEAFFGQGTRLTVV.